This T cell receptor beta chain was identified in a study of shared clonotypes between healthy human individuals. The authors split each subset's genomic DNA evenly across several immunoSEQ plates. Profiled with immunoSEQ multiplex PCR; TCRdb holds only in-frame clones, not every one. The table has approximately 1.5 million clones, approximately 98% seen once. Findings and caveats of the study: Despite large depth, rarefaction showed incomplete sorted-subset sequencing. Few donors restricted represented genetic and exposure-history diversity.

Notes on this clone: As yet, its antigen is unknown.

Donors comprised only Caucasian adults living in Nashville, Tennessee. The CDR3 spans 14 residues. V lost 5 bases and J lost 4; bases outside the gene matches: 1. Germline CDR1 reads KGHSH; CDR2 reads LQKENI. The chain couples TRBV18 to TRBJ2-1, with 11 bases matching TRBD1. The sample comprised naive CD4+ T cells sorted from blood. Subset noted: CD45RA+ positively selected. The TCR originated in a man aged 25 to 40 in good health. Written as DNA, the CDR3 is TGTGCCAGCTCAAGGGACAGGGGGTACAATGAGCAGTTCTTC. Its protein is CASSRDRGYNEQFF.